Listed here is a single T cell receptor beta chain. Its antigen is not known. The sample comes from a study of cytomegalovirus exposure and HLA in healthy donors. PCR used 60 Vbeta primers and 13 Jbeta primers. Method: immunoSEQ multiplex PCR; TCRdb's copy keeps in-frame clones and lacks some. The sample yields approximately 150,000 clones, roughly 70% seen once. Study-wide results and limits: In a later analysis, a genetic analysis reported fewer productive-TCR N-insertions in an Asian-associated ancestry cluster than the cohort average. Solely CMV serostatus was available to characterize immune exposure.

Germline V gene sequence: CDR1 SGHVS, CDR2 FQNEAQ. V was pared by 2 bases and J by 5 bases, with 12 bases between. CDR3 length: 14 amino acids. Input material: PBMCs. The sequence derives from a man younger than 40 in good health and CMV-seropositive. The chain couples TRBV7-8 to TRBJ1-2, with D perhaps matching TRBD1 (6 bases). CDR3 DNA sequence: TGTGCCAGCAGCTTAACAGGGAAACGGTATGGCTACACCTTC. Protein: CASSLTGKRYGYTF.